Sequencing of this T cell receptor (beta chain) was carried out in a study of T cells expressing NK-cell markers (TCRdb year 2020). Background on the whole study: Three sorted T-cell subsets (CD3+CD56+NKG2C+, CD3+CD56+NKG2C- and CD3+CD56-NKG2C+) from seven to nine donors had their TCR beta-chain repertoires profiled. Seven of the eight sequenced donors were HCMV-seropositive and one was HCMV-seronegative. Randomly selected healthy volunteers, three men and five women, were used as the eight sequenced donors. Libraries were sequenced as 2 x 150 bp reads on Illumina HiSeq 2000/2500, MiSeq or NextSeq.

HCMV serostatus was determined by detecting HCMV-specific IgG in serum with a commercial ELISA kit. Ficoll density gradient centrifugation was used to isolate peripheral blood mononuclear cells from blood. The sequencer was an Illumina HiSeq 2000. 5'RACE template switching, by which a universal primer site and unique molecular identifiers were added, was used to make TCR beta cDNA libraries. Synthesis of cDNA was primed from the TCR beta constant segment and was followed by two consecutive PCR amplification steps. As for how the authors treated the data: MIGEC was used to demultiplex reads and group the reads by UMI, and MiTCR was used to assemble and quantify clonotypes. To remove erroneous sequences, TCR cDNA sequences were retained only when supported by two or more reads. Downstream repertoire analysis used the tcR package, and clonotypes were matched across fractions by CDR3 nucleotide sequence plus V segment. Antigen specificity was annotated against VDJdb with VDJmatch, allowing one amino acid substitution in CDR3. TCRdb reprocessed the raw reads; every CDR3 protein sequence is a single record, and DNA is not supplied. The V and J calls and clone size come from TCRdb's table, not from the authors' own analysis. The table for this sample records about 140,000 distinct CDR3 sequences. 10% to 15% of the sample rests with the top ten.

On this clonotype itself: Its antigen remains unidentified.

Beyond this particular receptor, the publication reports: For 5 or 6 donors, the dominant CD3+CD56+NKG2C+ clonotypes were among the top 10 CD8+ clonotypes and accounted for about 1.0-8% of CD8+ T cells. Whether the expanded NKG2C-expressing T cell clones were specific for HCMV antigens remained unclear. Those dominant clonotypes were again the most abundant among CD3+CD56-NKG2C+ cells in a handful of donors, at 28.3-60.1%.

The material sequenced was blood T cells: a sorted CD56 or NKG2C T cell subset, CD4+ or CD8+ T cells, or bulk PBMC T cells (not recorded which). This clonotype originated in a man younger than 30 in good health. Donor details come from another sample of the same person, matched by shared clones.

The CDR3 region: CASRGRVTDTQYF. The rearranged chain carries TRBV12-3 or TRBV12-4 and TRBJ2-3; TCRdb returns TRBD1, unconfirmable since there is no DNA. Inclusive of the bounding cysteine and phenylalanine, the CDR3 is 13 residues long. The nucleotide record is missing.